Following are 32 T cell receptor beta chains from one sample sequenced in a study of molecular identifiers for immune sequencing clone quantification. TCRdb re-derived calls from the PCR reads in MiXCR, one entry per CDR3 protein. The table has 70,000 to 90,000 distinct CDR3 sequences, roughly a fifth seen once; the top ten hold approximately 0.99%. The sequenced sample was naive CD8+ T cells from blood, with Jurkat cell RNA spiked in. Subset here: FACS-sorted CD8+CD4-CCR7+CD45RA+ naive T cells. The receptors stem from a human donor in good health. Some libraries in this study had Jurkat cell RNA spiked in.

The sample holds many counts of this clonotype. The CDR3 nucleotides read TGTGCCAGCAGCACCTTAGCGCGTCAGTACTTC. Encoded protein: CASSTLARQYF. The chain combines TRBV21-1 with TRBJ2-7; the table's D call, TRBD2, has no DNA check behind it. TRBV21-1 is flagged as a pseudogene. The CDR3 runs 11 residues.

This clonotype was counted ten times or more. The chain joins TRBV20-1 to TRBJ2-7, with D possibly matching TRBD2 (6 bases). This CDR3 spans 14 amino acids. V gave up 3 bases and J gave up 3 bases, with 15 bases separating them. Germline V gene sequence: CDR1 DFQATT, CDR2 SNEGSKA (reference sequence). The CDR3 protein is CSARIGGVNYEQYF. The CDR3 DNA is TGCAGTGCTAGGATTGGAGGGGTAAACTACGAGCAGTACTTC.

This clonotype was picked up many times. The chain combines TRBV4-1 with TRBJ2-3; no reliable D call. Per the germline V gene, CDR1 is MGHRA and CDR2 is YSYEKL. V was trimmed by 1 base and J by 3 bases, leaving 17 bases between them. This CDR3 is 17 amino acids long. This CDR3 reads CASSQVINLLGTDTQYF. The CDR3, as DNA: TGCGCCAGCAGCCAAGTAATTAACCTATTAGGAACAGATACGCAGTATTTT.

At least ten counts were recorded for this clonotype. The chain links TRBV4-3 to TRBJ1-5; tentatively, D is TRBD1 (6 bases). From germline, CDR1 is LGHNA and CDR2 YSLEER. The CDR3 loop spans 17 amino acids. V was shortened by 0 bases and J by 0 bases, with 12 bases between the two germline ends. The CDR3 reads CASSQEWDTFSNQPQHF. For the CDR3, the DNA is TGCGCCAGCAGCCAAGAGTGGGACACCTTTAGCAATCAGCCCCAGCATTTT.

This clonotype was detected ten times or more. The rearrangement links TRBV20-1 to TRBJ1-1, with 10 nucleotides matching TRBD1. The ends lost 6 bases at V and 5 bases at J; junction bases unmatched: 3. Germline V gives CDR1 DFQATT, CDR2 SNEGSKA (reference sequence). The length of the CDR3 is 12 residues. The CDR3 bases are TGCAGTGCCTGGACAGGGGGGACTGAAGCTTTCTTT. Translation gives CSAWTGGTEAFF.

This clonotype has a handful of counts. This rearrangement joins TRBV2 to TRBJ1-1; D is perhaps TRBD1 (5 bases). Germline loops: CDR1 SNHLY, CDR2 FYNNEI. The CDR3 has 12 amino acids. V lost 6 bases to trimming and J lost 5 bases, with 10 bases between them. CDR3 protein: CASRGVGTEAFF. The DNA for the CDR3 is TGTGCCAGCAGGGGGGTCGGGACTGAAGCTTTCTTT.

This clonotype showed up many times. The chain uses TRBV5-1 and TRBJ2-7; 10 nucleotides match TRBD1. The CDR3 covers 15 residues. Trimming took 4 bases from V and 2 from J; bases not matched to a gene: 6. The germline gives CDR1 SGHRS, CDR2 YFSETQ. Here the CDR3 reads CASSLTGGRPYEQYF. As DNA, the CDR3 is TGCGCCAGCAGCCTGACAGGGGGCCGTCCCTACGAGCAGTACTTC.

V usage is TRBV9 and J usage is TRBJ2-3; D remains ambiguous. CDR3 length: 17 residues. Trimming shortened V by 4 bases and J by 0 bases, and 18 bases separated the two germline ends. Germline V lookup: CDR1 SGDLS, CDR2 YYNGEE. As DNA, the CDR3 is TGTGCCAGCAGCCGAACCTCCTATGGAACTAGCACAGATACGCAGTATTTT. It specifies CASSRTSYGTSTDTQYF.

The chain has TRBV27 and TRBJ2-5; the D call may be TRBD1 or TRBD2 (5 bases each). Per the germline V gene, CDR1 is MNHEY and CDR2 is SMNVEV (reference sequence). The CDR3 runs 16 residues. V dropped 6 bases and J dropped 3 bases, with 20 bases sitting between them. The CDR3 nucleotides read TGTGCCAGCAGGAGTAGGTCGGGACGGCAAAAAGAGACCCAGTACTTC. It yields the protein CASRSRSGRQKETQYF.

The rearrangement joins TRBV3-1 to TRBJ2-2; no reliable D call. The CDR3 covers 14 residues. Germline CDR1 reads LGHDT; CDR2 reads YNNKEL (reference sequence). V gave up 5 bases and J gave up 6 bases, with 13 bases separating them. The CDR3 here is CASSADSKPGELFF. The CDR3 DNA follows: TGTGCCAGCAGCGCTGACTCAAAACCCGGGGAGCTGTTTTTT.

Concerning this clonotype: A much larger clone lies a single base off, so this may be a read error. The V and J genes are TRBV4-1 and TRBJ2-3; D is possibly TRBD2 (5 bases). CDR3 length: 17 residues. In germline, CDR1 is MGHRA, CDR2 YSYEKL. Trimming took 0 bases from V and 7 from J, leaving 20 bases between them. CDR3 in amino acids: CASSQDTPAAQTNTQYF. The CDR3 DNA is TGCGCCAGCAGCCAAGACACGCCAGCGGCTCAGACTAATACGCAGTATTTT.

This clonotype was seen many times. The V call is TRBV29-1, the J call TRBJ2-3, with TRBD2 matching 8 bases. Germline V CDR1 and CDR2: SQVTM, ANQGSEA. The CDR3 sequence is 16 residues long. The junction had 8 bases not matched to a gene; V was cut back by 1 base and J by 2 bases. CDR3 region: CSVEGGLAGPTDTQYF. CDR3 DNA sequence: TGCAGCGTTGAAGGGGGCCTAGCGGGCCCCACAGATACGCAGTATTTT.

As regards this clonotype: Since a much larger clone is just one base distant, this may be a read error. For the CDR3, the DNA is TGCGCCAGCAGCCACGATCGCGACGACCAGCCCCAGCATTTT. It translates to CASSHDRDDQPQHF. V gene TRBV4-3 combines with J gene TRBJ1-5; D gene ambiguous. The CDR3 consists of 14 residues. Germline values: CDR1 LGHNA, CDR2 YSLEER. Trimming removed 3 bases from V and 7 bases from J, with 13 bases in between.

This clonotype was seen ten or more times. The chain has TRBV7-9 and TRBJ2-3; 7 bases map to TRBD2. The CDR3 has 15 residues. Germline V gene data show CDR1 as SEHNR and CDR2 as FQNEAQ (reference sequence). V gave up 4 bases and J gave up 4 bases; unmatched junction bases: 8. CDR3 loop: CASSSTRLAPDTQYF. CDR3 sequence (DNA): TGTGCCAGCAGCTCTACCCGACTAGCCCCAGATACGCAGTATTTT.

This clonotype appeared many times. The chain recombines TRBV10-3 with TRBJ2-3, with 11 bases lining up with TRBD2. Trimming took 7 bases from V and 5 from J; bases not matched to a gene: 5. Germline V gene data show CDR1 as ENHRY and CDR2 as SYGVKD. CDR3 size: 14 residues. The CDR3 is CAINSGGARDTQYF. CDR3 DNA: TGTGCCATCAATAGCGGGGGGGCCAGAGATACGCAGTATTTT.

In the case of this clonotype: This may stem from a read error, because a much larger clone lies one nucleotide away. V is TRBV7-6 and J is TRBJ2-2; 7 bases fit TRBD1. Germline lookup yields CDR1 SGHVS and CDR2 FNYEAQ. CDR3 length equals 14 residues. Written as DNA, the CDR3 is TGTGCCAGCACCTTTGGGACAGACACCGGGGAGCTGTCTTTT. This codes for CASTFGTDTGELSF.

This clonotype was recorded many times. The V and J genes are TRBV28 and TRBJ2-5; 8 positions match TRBD1. The V gene's germline CDR1 is MDHEN and CDR2 SYDVKM. The CDR3 totals 16 residues. V lost 1 base, J lost 4 bases, and 8 bases stayed unmatched. In nucleotides, the CDR3 is TGTGCCAGCAGTTTATCTGAGACAGGGGATGGAGAGACCCAGTACTTC. Protein sequence: CASSLSETGDGETQYF.

The chain has TRBV5-1 and TRBJ2-3, with D possibly called TRBD1 or TRBD2 (7 bases each). Trimming cost V 1 base and J 1 base, with 13 bases left between them. The CDR3 runs to 16 residues. Germline values: CDR1 SGHRS, CDR2 YFSETQ. The CDR3 sequence: CASSLTRGGGTDTQYF. The DNA for the CDR3 is TGCGCCAGCAGCTTGACCAGGGGGGGGGGCACAGATACGCAGTATTTT.

The sample holds a few counts of this clonotype. The chain carries TRBV4-2 and TRBJ2-1; the match to TRBD2 covers 13 bases. V trimming: 4 bases; J trimming: 3 bases; junction bases outside the gene matches: 3. The CDR3 is made up of 16 amino acids. Per the germline V gene, CDR1 is LGHNA and CDR2 is YNFKEQ. The CDR3 DNA follows: TGTGCCAGCAGCCGAGGGACTAGCGGGGACTACAATGAGCAGTTCTTC. Its protein product is CASSRGTSGDYNEQFF.

There are a few counts of this clonotype. CDR3 sequence: CASRLTSETTYEQYF. DNA for the CDR3: TGTGCCAGCAGATTGACTAGCGAAACCACCTACGAGCAGTACTTC. The genes are TRBV5-3 and TRBJ2-7; TRBD2 matches at 8 bases. TRBV5-3 is filed as an ORF, its function uncertain. The CDR3 covers 15 residues. The J segment lost 2 bases and the V segment lost 8 bases, leaving 12 bases of the junction unmatched.

Note on this clonotype: A much larger clone lies one base from this, so it may be a read error. The chain recombines TRBV28 with TRBJ2-7; tentatively, D is TRBD1 or TRBD2 (5 bases each). V shed 5 bases and J shed 2 bases, with 13 bases lying between them. This CDR3 comprises 14 residues. From germline, CDR1 is MDHEN and CDR2 SYDVKM. The CDR3 loop is CASSTRGGTYEQYF. CDR3 in DNA: TGTGCCAGCAGTACCCGGGGCGGAACCTACGAGCAGTACTTC.

Concerning this clonotype itself: With a much larger clone just one base away, this may be a read error. This rearrangement joins TRBV3-1 to TRBJ2-3; the D call may be TRBD1 or TRBD2 (6 bases each). The ends were cut back, 10 bases at V and 2 bases at J, with 13 bases in the middle. The CDR3 loop spans 13 amino acids. Germline V gene lookup returns CDR1 LGHDT and CDR2 YNNKEL (reference sequence). The CDR3 spells CATTGGHTDTQYF. The DNA of the CDR3 is TGTGCCACCACCGGGGGCCACACAGATACGCAGTATTTT.

In its sample, this clonotype was seen many times. V gene TRBV25-1 combines with J gene TRBJ2-1, with D possibly being TRBD2 (5 bases). V was clipped by 2 bases and J by 3 bases, with 11 bases between them. The CDR3 has 15 amino acids. Germline V gives CDR1 MGHDK, CDR2 SYGVNS. The CDR3 loop reads CASSEGLALYNEQFF. CDR3 nucleotides: TGTGCCAGCAGTGAAGGGCTAGCCCTCTACAATGAGCAGTTCTTC.

As for this clonotype: Its ends do not fully match the called genes, so a read error is possible. The chain has TRBV7-6 and TRBJ1-3, with D possibly being TRBD1 (5 bases). CDR1 and CDR2 (germline): SGHVS, FNYEAQ. This CDR3 spans 15 amino acids. Here the CDR3 reads CASSKFDSMGNTICF. In DNA form, the CDR3 reads TGTGCCAGCAGCAAATTTGACAGCATGGGAAACACCATATGTTTT.

This clonotype was recorded a few times. This chain connects TRBV6-5 to TRBJ2-3; 8 bases line up with TRBD1. The CDR3 is made up of 18 amino acids. Germline CDR1 is MNHEY and CDR2 is SVGAGI. J gave up 2 bases and V 1 base, and 11 bases lay outside the gene matches. In DNA, the CDR3 is TGTGCCAGCAGTTACTACGGACCGACAGGGGCTGACACAGATACGCAGTATTTT. Protein: CASSYYGPTGADTDTQYF.

This clonotype was seen many times. The V gene is TRBV7-9, the J gene TRBJ2-3; tentatively, D is TRBD2 (6 bases). This CDR3 has 15 amino acids. Trimming pared 5 bases from V and 2 bases from J, leaving 14 bases between. Looked up from germline, CDR1 is SEHNR and CDR2 is FQNEAQ (reference sequence). The CDR3 coding sequence is TGTGCCAGCAGCCATGAGCGGGTCGCCACAGATACGCAGTATTTT. Its protein is CASSHERVATDTQYF.

The chain couples TRBV7-9 to TRBJ1-6, with D tentatively TRBD1 (5 bases). CDR1 is SEHNR, CDR2 FQNEAQ, per germline (reference sequence). This CDR3 is 16 amino acids long. Trimming left V 1 base short and J 0 bases short, with 7 bases between. The CDR3 loop reads CASSLEGTSYNSPLHF. The CDR3, as DNA: TGTGCCAGCAGCTTAGAAGGGACCTCCTATAATTCACCCCTCCACTTT.

Worth noting for this clonotype: A read error may explain this, as a much larger clone is one base away. V usage is TRBV12-3 or TRBV12-4 and J usage is TRBJ2-7; D not certain. The CDR3 contains 12 residues. The CDR3 protein is CARSSYSYEQYF. The DNA for the CDR3 is TGTGCCCGCAGTTCCTACTCCTACGAGCAGTACTTC.

The rearrangement joins TRBV19 to TRBJ2-1, with TRBD2 identical over 8 bases. The CDR3 is made up of 16 amino acids. The junction had 8 bases not matched to a gene; V was cut back by 3 bases and J by 4 bases. Germline V gene data show CDR1 as LNHDA and CDR2 as SQIVND (reference sequence). The CDR3 nucleotides are TGTGCCAGTAGTATTGGTAGCGGGGCCGAATACAATGAGCAGTTCTTC. Protein: CASSIGSGAEYNEQFF. The variable domain in full, with the rest retrieved from reference TRBV19 and TRBJ2-1, is DGGITQSPKYLFRKEGQNVTLSCEQNLNHDAMYWYRQDPGQGLRLIYYSQIVNDFQKGDIAEGYSVSREKKESFPLTVTSAQKNPTAFYLCASSIGSGAEYNEQFFGPGTRLTVL.

In regard to this clonotype: It may be a read error: a sequence one base away is much more abundant. The rearrangement joins TRBV19 to TRBJ1-2, with a possible D match to TRBD1 (5 bases). Germline-derived CDR1 and CDR2 are LNHDA and SQIVND (reference sequence). V lost 5 bases, J lost 7 bases, and 17 bases lay in between. The CDR3 has 14 amino acids. CDR3 protein: CASSDSKRVCGYTF. Written as DNA, the CDR3 is TGTGCCAGTAGTGACAGTAAAAGAGTCTGTGGCTACACCTTC.

This clonotype was detected a few times. The V call is TRBV5-1, the J call TRBJ1-1; D is unresolved. The CDR3 covers 14 residues. Germline assignment: CDR1 SGHRS and CDR2 YFSETQ. V shed 3 bases and J shed 1 base, with 10 bases lying between them. CDR3 in amino acids: CASSSYTRNTEAFF. DNA for the CDR3: TGCGCCAGCAGCTCGTATACAAGGAACACTGAAGCTTTCTTT. Complete variable domain (other parts from reference TRBV5-1 and TRBJ1-1): KAGVTQTPRYLIKTRGQQVTLSCSPISGHRSVSWYQQTPGQGLQFLFEYFSETQRNKGNFPGRFSGRQFSNSRSEMNVSTLELGDSALYLCASSSYTRNTEAFFGQGTRLTVV.

This clonotype was picked up a small number of times. This chain uses TRBV2 with TRBJ2-7; D perhaps matches TRBD1 (5 bases). This CDR3 is 14 amino acids long. Germline V gene data show CDR1 as SNHLY and CDR2 as FYNNEI. The V gene lost 6 bases and the J gene lost 3 bases, with 15 bases spanning the gap. The CDR3 reads CASRAGPRDYEQYF. The CDR3 DNA follows: TGTGCCAGCAGAGCAGGGCCCAGAGACTACGAGCAGTACTTC. The full variable domain, rest sourced from reference TRBV2 and TRBJ2-7, is EPEVTQTPSHQVTQMGQEVILRCVPISNHLYFYWYRQILGQKVEFLVSFYNNEISEKSEIFDDQFSVERPDGSNFTLKIRSTKLEDSAMYFCASRAGPRDYEQYFGPGTRLTVT.